This T cell receptor beta chain was found in a study of blood T cells in healthy people across ages. Note on this clonotype: The antigen is not known.

The CDR3 has 18 residues. Germline CDR1 reads SGHRS; CDR2 reads YFSETQ. There were healthy Caucasian individuals from Russia, aged roughly 6 to 100, serving as donors. The authors ran a second PCR of roughly 6 to 12 cycles using a sample-barcoded 5' primer and a J-beta primer mix. TCRdb re-called the 5' RACE reads through MiXCR, storing one row per CDR3 protein. Of about 1,800,000 distinct CDR3 sequences in the sample, roughly 27% are singletons; the top ten hold over 7%. Study results and limitations: CMV status of donors was unknown, possibly confounding expanded clonotype changes. When one million T cells were used, diversity estimates were thought to be underestimates.

Sequencing was performed on blood. The genes are TRBV5-1 and TRBJ2-1, with 13 bases lining up with TRBD2. The DNA matches TRBJ2-7 better at its end, which makes the J call doubtful. The origin of this receptor is a woman aged 25 to 39 in good health. The DNA of the CDR3 is TGCGCCAGCAGCTTGGGGACTAGCGGGGGTTACTCCTACAATGAGCAGTACTTC. Translation gives CASSLGTSGGYSYNEQYF.